This TCR beta chain was recorded in a study of blood T cell repertoires in COVID-19. Original handling: Estimation of nucleated cell counts relied on the amplification of reference gene primers. The repertoire was sequenced with immunoSEQ multiplex PCR; TCRdb's copy has only in-frame clones and lacks some. D and trimming were read from the DNA, whereas the V and J calls and clone size are those reported in that table. The table has around 150,000 clones, 70% to 90% seen once. The CDR3 spans 12 residues. V gave up 11 bases and J gave up 5 bases, with 14 bases separating them. Germline V lookup: CDR1 SEHNR, CDR2 FQNEAQ (reference sequence).

V usage is TRBV7-9 and J usage is TRBJ2-3; D is possibly TRBD2 (7 bases). The sample consisted of peripheral blood. The TCR sequence derives from a man aged 40-49 years with acute or convalescent COVID-19. The CDR3: CAGGGDRDTQYF. DNA of the CDR3: TGTGCCGGAGGGGGGGATAGAGATACGCAGTATTTT.